This T cell receptor (beta chain) was sequenced for a study of control samples from healthy donors and cancer patients. The data were produced by immunoSEQ multiplex PCR, yet TCRdb's version contains in-frame clones alone and is incomplete. This table has around 140,000 clones, around 92% appearing once. This CDR3 is 15 amino acids long. Looked up from germline, CDR1 is LGHNA and CDR2 is YNFKEQ. With 2 bases clipped from V and 2 bases from J, the junction kept 5 bases outside the gene matches. Sample: PBMCs. This chain uses TRBV4-2 with TRBJ2-5, with 7 bases that match TRBD1. The origin of this receptor is a man between 50 and 59 years old with head and neck cancer. CDR3 DNA sequence: TGTGCCAGCAGCCAACCTGACAGGGCACAAGAGACCCAGTACTTC. This sequence encodes CASSQPDRAQETQYF.